This T cell receptor (beta chain) is drawn from a study of shared clonotypes between healthy human individuals. Study observations and caveats: Sampling was confined to blood; repertoires within tissues likely differ. Among donors, the sharing of clonotypes was expected to be influenced by sequencing depth.

Input per replicate PCR of unsorted PBMC was approximately 300 ng DNA, corresponding to around 30,000 T cell genomes. Researchers sequenced unsorted PBMC DNA using ten immunoSEQ deep assay plates. TCRdb's table, derived via immunoSEQ multiplex PCR, lists solely in-frame clones and lacks some. The sample carries 450,000 to 500,000 clones, around 73% recorded once. Germline CDR1 LNHDA, CDR2 SQIVND (reference sequence). Losses at the gene ends were 7 bases for V and 3 bases for J; bases not matched to a gene: 9. This CDR3 contains 15 residues. As to this clone: The antigen is undetermined.

This TCR was sampled from a woman aged 35 to 49 in good health. Some clones in this sample may be carry-over from other donors' samples. The rearrangement links TRBV19 to TRBJ2-3; 8 positions match TRBD1. Material: PBMCs. The CDR3: CASKVQGAGTDTQYF. Here the CDR3 DNA reads TGTGCCAGTAAGGTTCAGGGGGCCGGTACAGATACGCAGTATTTT.